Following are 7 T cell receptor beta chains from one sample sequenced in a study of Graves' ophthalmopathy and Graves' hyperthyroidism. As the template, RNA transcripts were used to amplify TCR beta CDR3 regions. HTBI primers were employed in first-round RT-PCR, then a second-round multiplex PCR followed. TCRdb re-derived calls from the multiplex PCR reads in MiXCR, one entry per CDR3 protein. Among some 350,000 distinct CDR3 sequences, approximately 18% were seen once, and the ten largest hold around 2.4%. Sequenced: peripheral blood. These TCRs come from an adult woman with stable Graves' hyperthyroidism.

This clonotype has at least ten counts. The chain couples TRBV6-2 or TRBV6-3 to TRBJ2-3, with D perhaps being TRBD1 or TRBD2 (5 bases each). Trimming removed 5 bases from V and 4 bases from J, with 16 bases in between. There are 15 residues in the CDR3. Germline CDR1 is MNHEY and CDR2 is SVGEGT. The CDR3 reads CASSKRGPMADTQYF. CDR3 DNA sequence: TGTGCCAGCAGTAAGAGGGGTCCCATGGCAGATACGCAGTATTTT.

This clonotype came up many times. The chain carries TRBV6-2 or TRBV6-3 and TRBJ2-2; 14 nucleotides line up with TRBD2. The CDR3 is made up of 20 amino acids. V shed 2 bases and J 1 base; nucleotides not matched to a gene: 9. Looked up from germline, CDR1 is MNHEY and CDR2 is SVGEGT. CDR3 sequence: CASSYPLGTSGSWNTGELFF. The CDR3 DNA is TGTGCCAGCAGTTACCCATTGGGGACTAGCGGGAGTTGGAACACCGGGGAGCTGTTTTTT.

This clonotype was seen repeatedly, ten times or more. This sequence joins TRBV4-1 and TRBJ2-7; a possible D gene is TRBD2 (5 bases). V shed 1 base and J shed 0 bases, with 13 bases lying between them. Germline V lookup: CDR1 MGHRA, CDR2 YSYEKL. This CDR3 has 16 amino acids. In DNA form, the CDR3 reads TGCGCCAGCAGCCAAGGCGGGTGGGGAAGCTCCTACGAGCAGTACTTC. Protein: CASSQGGWGSSYEQYF.

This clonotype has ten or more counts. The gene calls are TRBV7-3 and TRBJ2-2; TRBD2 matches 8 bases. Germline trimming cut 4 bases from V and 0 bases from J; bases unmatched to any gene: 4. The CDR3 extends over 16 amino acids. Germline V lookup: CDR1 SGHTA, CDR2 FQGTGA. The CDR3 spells CASSWVAGSNTGELFF. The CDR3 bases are TGTGCCAGCAGCTGGGTAGCGGGATCGAACACCGGGGAGCTGTTTTTT.

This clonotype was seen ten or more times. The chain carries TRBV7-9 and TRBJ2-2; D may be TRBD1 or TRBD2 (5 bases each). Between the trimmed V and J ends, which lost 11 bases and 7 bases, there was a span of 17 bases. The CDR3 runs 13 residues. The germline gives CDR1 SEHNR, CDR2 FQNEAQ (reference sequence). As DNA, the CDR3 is TGTGCCGGGCGGCAGGGAGCGGACGGGGAGCTGTTTTTT. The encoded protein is CAGRQGADGELFF.

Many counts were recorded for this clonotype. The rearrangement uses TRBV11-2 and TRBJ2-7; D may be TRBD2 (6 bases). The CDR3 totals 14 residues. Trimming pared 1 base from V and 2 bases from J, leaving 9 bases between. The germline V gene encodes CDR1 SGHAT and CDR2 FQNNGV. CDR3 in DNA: TGTGCCAGCAGCTTAGGGCCGGGGGCCTACGAGCAGTACTTC. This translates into CASSLGPGAYEQYF.

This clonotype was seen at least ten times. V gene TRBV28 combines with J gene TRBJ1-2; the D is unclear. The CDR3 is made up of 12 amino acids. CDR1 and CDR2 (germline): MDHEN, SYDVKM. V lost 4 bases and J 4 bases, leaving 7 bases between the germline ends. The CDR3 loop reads CASSWAVYGYTF. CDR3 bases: TGTGCCAGCAGTTGGGCGGTCTATGGCTACACCTTC.